The 22 T cell receptor beta chains given below trace back to one sample, sequenced in a study of T cell responses to AZD1222 COVID-19 vaccine. Clones were sequenced by immunoSEQ multiplex PCR, and TCRdb holds only the in-frame ones, with some missing. This sample carries tens of thousands of clones, 88% of them seen once, and the ten largest clones take 4.5% to 5%. Source: peripheral blood, taken 28 days after the second dose of the MenACWY control vaccine. The receptors were sampled from an adult who received the MenACWY meningococcal vaccine as a control.

This chain connects TRBV19 to TRBJ2-1, with 11 bases that match TRBD2. Germline lookup yields CDR1 LNHDA and CDR2 SQIVND (reference sequence). Trimming cost V 3 bases and J 8 bases; bases outside gene matches: 6. This CDR3 has 15 amino acids. The CDR3 coding sequence is TGTGCCAGTAGTATTATGACTAGCGGGGATGATGAGCAGTTCTTC. Encoded protein: CASSIMTSGDDEQFF.

The chain joins TRBV5-4 to TRBJ1-2; TRBD1 matches 7 bases. The V and J ends lost 1 base and 8 bases, in that order; junction bases with no gene match: 5. This CDR3 is built from 13 residues. CDR1 is SGHNT, CDR2 YYREEE, per germline (reference sequence). CDR3 nucleotides: TGTGCCAGCAGCTTGCGAGGGGGCTGGGGCTACACCTTC. It translates to CASSLRGGWGYTF.

The chain combines TRBV9 with TRBJ1-2; D possibly corresponds to TRBD1 (5 bases). The CDR3 has 14 amino acids. Germline CDR1 SGDLS, CDR2 YYNGEE. V lost 0 bases to trimming and J lost 8 bases, with 14 bases between them. CDR3 coding DNA: TGTGCCAGCAGCGTAGGCCCCAGGGATCCCGGCTACACCTTC. Translation gives CASSVGPRDPGYTF.

The rearrangement uses TRBV6-6 and TRBJ2-7; weak D call: TRBD1 (5 bases). The CDR3 runs to 14 residues. CDR1 and CDR2 (germline): MNHNY, SVGAGI (reference sequence). V lost 4 bases and J 3 bases, leaving 13 bases between the germline ends. The CDR3 DNA reads as TGTGCCAGCAGTTTTCTACAGGCCGGCTACGAGCAGTACTTC. It codes for CASSFLQAGYEQYF.

The J gene is TRBJ2-2, the V gene TRBV28; 15 bases fit TRBD2. The V gene's germline CDR1 is MDHEN and CDR2 SYDVKM. After removal of 6 bases from V and 7 bases from J, the junction contained 9 bases not matched to a gene. This CDR3 region has 17 residues. The DNA of the CDR3 is TGTGCCAGCAGACCTCAGGGACTAGCGGGAGGCCACGGGGAGCTGTTTTTT. Its translation: CASRPQGLAGGHGELFF.

This sequence joins TRBV18 and TRBJ2-1; 7 nucleotides match TRBD2. V lost 5 bases and J lost 2; bases outside the gene matches: 3. Germline V lookup: CDR1 KGHSH, CDR2 LQKENI. This CDR3 region has 14 residues. The CDR3 reads CASSTGTTYNEQFF. In DNA, the CDR3 is TGTGCCAGCTCAACCGGGACTACCTACAATGAGCAGTTCTTC.

J is TRBJ1-5 and V is TRBV28; a possible D gene is TRBD1 (5 bases). There are 14 residues in the CDR3. In germline, CDR1 is MDHEN, CDR2 SYDVKM. Trimming stripped 5 bases from V and 3 bases from J, with 11 bases between. The CDR3: CASSAGGNNQPQHF. In DNA form, the CDR3 reads TGTGCCAGCAGTGCCGGGGGAAACAATCAGCCCCAGCATTTT.

This clone was counted a single time. The chain links TRBV14 to TRBJ1-4, with D uncertain. Germline V gene sequence: CDR1 SGHDN, CDR2 FVKESK. This CDR3 region has 16 residues. Between the trimmed V and J ends, which lost 3 bases and 3 bases, there was a span of 14 bases. CDR3 loop: CASSHGRPRPNEKLFF. The CDR3 bases are TGTGCCAGCAGCCATGGGAGACCCCGACCTAATGAAAAACTGTTTTTT. Full variable domain (outside the CDR3, taken from reference TRBV14 and TRBJ1-4): EAGVTQFPSHSVIEKGQTVTLRCDPISGHDNLYWYRRVMGKEIKFLLHFVKESKQDESGMPNNRFLAERTGGTYSTLKVQPAELEDSGVYFCASSHGRPRPNEKLFFGSGTQLSVL.

The chain carries TRBV13 and TRBJ2-7; TRBD2 matches at 11 bases. Per the germline V gene, CDR1 is PRHDT and CDR2 is FYEKMQ (reference sequence). The V gene end was trimmed by 3 bases and the J gene end by 1 base; junction bases not matched to a gene: 5. CDR3 length: 16 amino acids. Here the CDR3 DNA reads TGTGCCAGCAGCTTTGGGGCTAGCGGGGGGTCCTACGAGCAGTACTTC. This translates into CASSFGASGGSYEQYF.

V is TRBV4-2 and J is TRBJ1-6, with TRBD1 matching 8 bases. Germline CDR1 reads LGHNA; CDR2 reads YNFKEQ. This CDR3 spans 18 amino acids. V trimming: 0 bases; J trimming: 2 bases; junction bases outside the gene matches: 6. DNA of the CDR3: TGTGCCAGCAGCCAAGATCTGTCAGGGGGCGCCTATAATTCACCCCTCCACTTT. Residues: CASSQDLSGGAYNSPLHF.

The chain combines TRBV5-1 with TRBJ1-1, with D possibly matching TRBD1 (6 bases). CDR1 is SGHRS and CDR2 is YFSETQ in the germline V gene. The V gene lost 0 bases and the J gene lost 0 bases, with 12 bases spanning the gap. The CDR3 sequence is 16 residues long. Here the CDR3 DNA reads TGCGCCAGCAGCTTGGCGGGGGGCTGGGTGAACACTGAAGCTTTCTTT. It is translated as CASSLAGGWVNTEAFF.

This chain uses TRBV7-9 with TRBJ2-2; no reliable D call. The CDR3 extends over 15 amino acids. Germline assignment: CDR1 SEHNR and CDR2 FQNEAQ (reference sequence). Trimming left V 5 bases short and J 5 bases short, with 15 bases between. The CDR3 here is CASSPTYLGTGELFF. The CDR3 DNA reads as TGTGCCAGCAGCCCAACCTACCTAGGGACCGGGGAGCTGTTTTTT.

There are a few counts of this clone. CDR3 sequence: CASSPYREGRHTGELFF. The CDR3 bases are TGTGCCAGCAGTCCATACCGAGAGGGTCGCCACACCGGGGAGCTGTTTTTT. This chain links TRBV6-2 or TRBV6-3 with TRBJ2-2; D might be TRBD2 (5 bases). CDR1 MNHEY and CDR2 SVGEGT come from the germline V gene. CDR3 length equals 17 residues. V dropped 5 bases and J dropped 3 bases, with 19 bases sitting between them.

As for this clone: Other DNA sequences in the same sample also yield this CDR3. The gene calls are TRBV28 and TRBJ1-1; D ambiguous. Germline loops: CDR1 MDHEN, CDR2 SYDVKM. The V and J ends lost 4 bases and 3 bases respectively, with 3 bases between them. This CDR3 spans 11 amino acids. CDR3 nucleotide sequence: TGTGCCAGCAGTTCTTACACTGAAGCTTTCTTT. Translation: CASSSYTEAFF.

The J gene is TRBJ1-4, the V gene TRBV6-5; D might be TRBD1 (6 bases). Trimming took off 2 bases at V and 4 bases at J, with 11 bases between the two ends. The CDR3 has 15 amino acids. Germline assignment: CDR1 MNHEY and CDR2 SVGAGI. DNA of the CDR3: TGTGCCAGCAGTTACGGGGGGCCGGGTAATGAAAAACTGTTTTTT. Translation: CASSYGGPGNEKLFF.

The V and J genes are TRBV7-2 and TRBJ1-6; 10 bases line up with TRBD1. The germline CDR1 and CDR2 sequences are SGHTA and FQGNSA. The CDR3 is made up of 16 amino acids. The J segment lost 10 bases and the V segment lost 5 bases, leaving 11 bases of the junction unmatched. The CDR3 nucleotides read TGTGCCAGCAGCCCGGGACAGGGGAGGTTCCGATCACCCCTCCACTTT. This gives the protein CASSPGQGRFRSPLHF.

The rearrangement uses TRBV28 and TRBJ1-3; the D gene is possibly TRBD1 (6 bases). V was trimmed by 6 bases and J by 4 bases, leaving 16 bases between them. Looked up from germline, CDR1 is MDHEN and CDR2 is SYDVKM. The CDR3 runs to 15 residues. CDR3 in amino acids: CASREWGAQGNTIYF. DNA of the CDR3: TGTGCCAGCAGGGAGTGGGGGGCGCAAGGAAACACCATATATTTT. Complete variable domain (other parts from reference TRBV28 and TRBJ1-3): DVKVTQSSRYLVKRTGEKVFLECVQDMDHENMFWYRQDPGLGLRLIYFSYDVKMKEKGDIPEGYSVSREKKERFSLILESASTNQTSMYLCASREWGAQGNTIYFGEGSWLTVV.

The chain employs TRBV28 and TRBJ2-5; 11 nucleotides match TRBD2. J was trimmed by 4 bases and V by 4 bases; bases with no gene match: 8. Per germline, CDR1 MDHEN and CDR2 SYDVKM. There are 16 residues in the CDR3. CDR3 amino acids: CASSSLAGGPVETQYF. The CDR3 DNA reads as TGTGCCAGCAGTTCCTTAGCGGGAGGGCCAGTAGAGACCCAGTACTTC.

J is TRBJ1-6 and V is TRBV9; 7 bases fit TRBD1. Trimming removed 4 bases from V and 6 bases from J; junction bases left unmatched: 13. This CDR3 spans 17 amino acids. Germline CDR1 and CDR2: SGDLS and YYNGEE. DNA of the CDR3: TGTGCCAGCAGCCCCCGCCGGGACAGCCACCTTAATTCACCCCTCCACTTT. Protein: CASSPRRDSHLNSPLHF.

The genes are TRBV7-8 and TRBJ1-2, with D uncertain. Trimming removed 1 base from V and 2 bases from J, with 8 bases in between. This CDR3 region has 14 residues. Germline V gene data show CDR1 as SGHVS and CDR2 as FQNEAQ. CDR3 in DNA: TGTGCCAGCAGCTTAGGTACTTTCAACTATGGCTACACCTTC. Residues: CASSLGTFNYGYTF.

V usage is TRBV2 and J usage is TRBJ1-6; D is unresolved. This CDR3 is built from 15 residues. Trimming shortened V by 8 bases and J by 0 bases, and 11 bases separated the two germline ends. Germline CDR1 is SNHLY and CDR2 is FYNNEI. In nucleotides, the CDR3 is TGTGCCAGCCGGCCGGAGGGCTCCTATAATTCACCCCTCCACTTT. It encodes CASRPEGSYNSPLHF.

V is TRBV28 and J is TRBJ2-7; 7 bases match TRBD2. CDR3 length equals 14 residues. Germline V gene sequence: CDR1 MDHEN, CDR2 SYDVKM. The J segment lost 2 bases and the V segment lost 6 bases, leaving 7 bases of the junction unmatched. Here the CDR3 DNA reads TGTGCCAGCAGCTCAGCGGGGTCCGCCTACGAGCAGTACTTC. Its protein product is CASSSAGSAYEQYF.